This T cell receptor beta chain is from a study of T-cell memory formation after mild COVID-19. The sample holds a few counts of this clonotype. Trimming removed 5 bases from V and 9 bases from J; junction bases left unmatched: 4. The V gene's germline CDR1 is MDHEN and CDR2 SYDVKM. The CDR3 is 15 residues long. TCRdb reanalysed the 5' RACE reads using MiXCR and keeps one entry per CDR3 protein. The data contain roughly 100,000 distinct CDR3 sequences, around 12% of them singletons. Sequenced input: PBMCs or a T cell subset sorted from them (not recorded which). The clonotype originates from an adult woman who had mild COVID-19 (a few samples of this study predate the infection). Cell type and time point are not known. V and J are TRBV28 and TRBJ2-1; the match to TRBD2 covers 16 bases. The CDR3 DNA reads TGTGCCAGCAGTGCGGGACTAGCGGGAGGGCCTGAGCAGTTCTTC. Protein sequence: CASSAGLAGGPEQFF. The full variable domain, its missing parts supplied by reference TRBV28 and TRBJ2-1, is DVKVTQSSRYLVKRTGEKVFLECVQDMDHENMFWYRQDPGLGLRLIYFSYDVKMKEKGDIPEGYSVSREKKERFSLILESASTNQTSMYLCASSAGLAGGPEQFFGPGTRLTVL.